The sequence of this TCR beta chain was determined in a study of cytomegalovirus exposure and HLA in healthy donors. The germline V gene encodes CDR1 LNHDA and CDR2 SQIVND (reference sequence). This CDR3 region has 13 residues. The V end lost 2 bases, the J end lost 2 bases, and 6 bases lay between the germline ends. 60 Vbeta and 13 Jbeta primers were used in PCR. Data came from immunoSEQ multiplex PCR; TCRdb stores just in-frame clones and leaves some out. The repertoire has approximately 300,000 clones, approximately 85% of them found once; the top ten carry 2%. This clonotype was obtained from a woman between 40 and 55 years old in good health and CMV-seropositive. The chain joins TRBV19 to TRBJ2-5; no clear D gene. Material for sequencing was PBMCs. The DNA for the CDR3 is TGTGCCAGTAGTATACATACTCAAGAGACCCAGTACTTC. Its translation: CASSIHTQETQYF. Together with reference TRBV19 and TRBJ2-5, the CDR3 gives the full variable domain: DGGITQSPKYLFRKEGQNVTLSCEQNLNHDAMYWYRQDPGQGLRLIYYSQIVNDFQKGDIAEGYSVSREKKESFPLTVTSAQKNPTAFYLCASSIHTQETQYFGPGTRLLVL.